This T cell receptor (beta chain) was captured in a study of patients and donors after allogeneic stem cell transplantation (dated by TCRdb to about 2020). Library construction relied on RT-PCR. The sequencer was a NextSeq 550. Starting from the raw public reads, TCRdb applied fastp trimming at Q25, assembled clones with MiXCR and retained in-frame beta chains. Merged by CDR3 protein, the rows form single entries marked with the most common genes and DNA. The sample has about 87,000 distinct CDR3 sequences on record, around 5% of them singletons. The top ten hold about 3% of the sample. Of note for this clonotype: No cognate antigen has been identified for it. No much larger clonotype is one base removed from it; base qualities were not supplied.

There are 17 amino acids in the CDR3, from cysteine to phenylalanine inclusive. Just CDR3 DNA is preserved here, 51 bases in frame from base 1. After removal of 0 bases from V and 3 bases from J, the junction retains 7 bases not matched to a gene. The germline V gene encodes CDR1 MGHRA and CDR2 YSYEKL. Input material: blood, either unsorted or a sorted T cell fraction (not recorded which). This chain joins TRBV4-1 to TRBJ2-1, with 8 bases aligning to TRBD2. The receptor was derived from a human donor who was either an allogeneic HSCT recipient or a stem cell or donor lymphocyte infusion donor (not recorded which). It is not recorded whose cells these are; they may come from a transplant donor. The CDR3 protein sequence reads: CASSQDMRGGFYNEQFF. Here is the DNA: TGCGCCAGCAGCCAAGATATGCGCGGGGGGTTCTACAATGAGCAGTTCTTC.